The 21 T cell receptor beta chains below come from one sample, sequenced in a study of blood T cells in healthy people across ages. A second PCR, run for roughly 7 to 12 cycles, used a sample-barcoded 5' primer plus a J-beta primer mix. TCRdb redid the calling of the 5' RACE reads with MiXCR, one entry per CDR3 protein. The sample carries around 990,000 distinct CDR3 sequences, more than 30% recorded once. The material sequenced was blood. The receptors originated from a man aged 18 to 30 in good health.

This clonotype appeared a single time. CDR3 in amino acids: CASSLDRALGSPLHF. CDR3 nucleotides: TGTGCCAGCAGCTTGGACAGGGCGTTGGGTTCACCCCTCCACTTT. The chain uses TRBV7-3 and TRBJ1-6; 8 bases map to TRBD1. The CDR3 runs 15 residues. Germline lookup yields CDR1 SGHTA and CDR2 FQGTGA. V was clipped by 3 bases and J by 9 bases; unmatched bases: 7. The entire variable domain, with the rest obtained from reference TRBV7-3 and TRBJ1-6, is as follows: GAGVSQTPSNKVTEKGKYVELRCDPISGHTALYWYRQSLGQGPEFLIYFQGTGAADDSGLPNDRFFAVRPEGSVSTLKIQRTERGDSAVYLCASSLDRALGSPLHFGNGTRLTVT.

This clonotype was seen only a few times. The chain employs TRBV7-8 and TRBJ2-3, with D possibly TRBD2 on 6 matching bases. Trimming removed 3 bases at V and 6 bases at J, with 19 bases between. This CDR3 comprises 16 residues. The germline V gene has CDR1 SGHVS and CDR2 FQNEAQ. The CDR3 coding sequence is TGTGCCAGCAGCTTGGGGACTTTCCCCTCCCCGGATACGCAGTATTTT. It is translated as CASSLGTFPSPDTQYF.

This clonotype was counted between two and nine times. J is TRBJ2-1 and V is TRBV11-1; 7 bases line up with TRBD1. In germline, CDR1 is SGHAT, CDR2 FQDESV (reference sequence). The CDR3 length is 16 residues. V shed 1 base and J 0 bases; nucleotides not matched to a gene: 3. CDR3 region: CASSLVQGNSYNEQFF. For the CDR3, the DNA is TGTGCCAGCAGCTTAGTACAGGGGAACTCCTACAATGAGCAGTTCTTC. The full variable domain, rest sourced from reference TRBV11-1 and TRBJ2-1, is EAEVAQSPRYKITEKSQAVAFWCDPISGHATLYWYRQILGQGPELLVQFQDESVVDDSQLPKDRFSAERLKGVDSTLKIQPAELGDSAMYLCASSLVQGNSYNEQFFGPGTRLTVL.

A note on this clonotype: Germline is not matched at one junction end, which may reflect a read error. The V and J genes are TRBV12-3 or TRBV12-4 and TRBJ2-3; D is possibly TRBD1 (6 bases). The CDR3 totals 17 residues. The CDR3 sequence is CASSGERQVLAADAQYF. The CDR3 coding sequence is TGTGCCAGCAGTGGGGAAAGACAGGTCCTCGCGGCAGATGCGCAGTATTTT.

This clonotype was counted many times. The chain carries TRBV20-1 and TRBJ1-2; no definite D call. The germline CDR1 and CDR2 sequences are DFQATT and SNEGSKA (reference sequence). Trimming took 0 bases from V and 7 from J, leaving 12 bases between them. The CDR3 is 13 amino acids. The CDR3 protein is CSAREFTSGGYTF. In DNA, the CDR3 is TGCAGTGCTAGAGAATTTACTTCGGGTGGCTACACCTTC.

The J gene is TRBJ2-7, the V gene TRBV15, with 11 bases that match TRBD1. With the DNA end fitting TRBJ2-5 better, the J assignment may be wrong. CDR1 and CDR2 from the germline V gene are LNHNV and YYDKDF (reference sequence). The CDR3 totals 15 residues. Written as DNA, the CDR3 is TGTGCCACCAGCAGAGGGACAGGGGGCATAGAGACCCAGTACTTC. Protein product: CATSRGTGGIETQYF.

The chain couples TRBV5-6 to TRBJ1-2; D remains unclear. CDR3 size: 13 residues. Germline CDR1 SGHDT, CDR2 YYEEEE. Deletions cut 3 bases from V and 6 bases from J, with 12 bases between. The CDR3 DNA follows: TGTGCCAGCAGCTGGGGAGGCGACCATGGCTACACCTTC. Translating gives CASSWGGDHGYTF.

The rearrangement uses TRBV2 and TRBJ2-1, with TRBD2 identical over 7 bases. Trimming at V came to 0 bases and at J to 4 bases, leaving 6 bases not matched to a gene. There are 16 residues in the CDR3. Germline CDR1 is SNHLY and CDR2 is FYNNEI. The CDR3 region is CASSEAPLAVYNEQFF. CDR3 nucleotides: TGTGCCAGCAGTGAAGCGCCGCTAGCGGTTTACAATGAGCAGTTCTTC.

The rearrangement links TRBV7-2 to TRBJ2-1; tentative D call: TRBD1 (5 bases). V was trimmed by 4 bases and J by 4 bases, leaving 26 bases between them. Germline lookup yields CDR1 SGHTA and CDR2 FQGNSA. The CDR3 runs to 19 residues. Here the CDR3 DNA reads TGTGCCAGCAGCTCAGTGGGGCAGGGCAACGGACGCTTTTACAATGAGCAGTTCTTC. Translating gives CASSSVGQGNGRFYNEQFF.

At least ten counts were recorded for this clonotype. The V call is TRBV4-3, the J call TRBJ1-2; TRBD1 aligns across 11 bases. Germline CDR1 reads LGHNA; CDR2 reads YSLEER. V shed 4 bases and J 6 bases; nucleotides not matched to a gene: 7. The CDR3 is 15 residues long. CDR3 sequence (DNA): TGCGCCAGCAGCCCAGAGGACAGGGGGCTGGATGGCTACACCTTC. As protein: CASSPEDRGLDGYTF.

This clonotype was seen just once. The gene calls are TRBV6-1 and TRBJ1-4; no clear D. Looked up from germline, CDR1 is MNHNS and CDR2 is SASEGT. With 1 base removed from V and 5 bases from J, the gap between germline ends came to 8 bases. CDR3 size: 14 residues. Written as DNA, the CDR3 is TGTGCCAGCAGTGAAGTTTTCGCGAATGAAAAACTGTTTTTT. Amino acid sequence: CASSEVFANEKLFF.

The V and J genes are TRBV12-3 or TRBV12-4 and TRBJ2-5, with 7 bases fitting TRBD2. CDR3 length: 14 amino acids. V gave up 8 bases and J gave up 11 bases; unmatched junction bases: 17. CDR3 DNA: TGTGCCAGCTCTAGCGGCGGACCTTACAATGAGCAGTACTTC. It yields the protein CASSSGGPYNEQYF.

The V and J genes are TRBV28 and TRBJ2-7, with a tentative D call TRBD1 (7 bases). The germline CDR1 and CDR2 sequences are MDHEN and SYDVKM. V was cut by 10 bases and J by 1 base, with 14 bases left in between. This CDR3 is 13 amino acids long. DNA for the CDR3: TGTGCCACCGGCAGGGGGGAATCCTACGAGCAGTACTTC. Translation: CATGRGESYEQYF.

The CDR3 is CASSHPGQGATDTQYF. The DNA for the CDR3 is TGTGCCAGCAGTCATCCGGGACAGGGGGCTACAGATACGCAGTATTTT. V gene TRBV6-5 combines with J gene TRBJ2-3; the match to TRBD1 covers 12 bases. Germline CDR1 reads MNHEY; CDR2 reads SVGAGI. V was pared by 5 bases and J by 3 bases, with 6 bases of the junction left unmatched. The CDR3 spans 16 residues.

This clonotype was counted only a few times. The chain carries TRBV7-2 and TRBJ2-3; possibly TRBD2 for D (5 bases). The germline V and J ends were trimmed by 6 bases and 5 bases, with 12 bases remaining between them. CDR3 size: 13 residues. Germline-derived CDR1 and CDR2 are SGHTA and FQGNSA. CDR3 DNA sequence: TGTGCCAGCAGGATAGGACGGGAAGATACGCAGTATTTT. Its translation: CASRIGREDTQYF.

The J gene is TRBJ2-1, the V gene TRBV5-1, with 7 bases lining up with TRBD1. Per germline, CDR1 SGHRS and CDR2 YFSETQ. The CDR3 runs 14 residues. V shed 3 bases, J shed 6 bases, and the junction held 6 bases outside the gene matches. The CDR3 DNA reads TGCGCCAGCAGCTCCGGGACAGAAGTCAATGAGCAGTTCTTC. It codes for CASSSGTEVNEQFF.

V usage is TRBV9 and J usage is TRBJ1-2, with D perhaps TRBD1 (6 bases). The length of the CDR3 is 17 residues. In germline, CDR1 is SGDLS, CDR2 YYNGEE. V was trimmed by 0 bases and J by 4 bases, leaving 19 bases between them. The CDR3 bases are TGTGCCAGCAGCGTAGGAGGAACAGGGCGGTTCGGCTATGGCTACACCTTC. It codes for CASSVGGTGRFGYGYTF.

The genes are TRBV9 and TRBJ2-4; weak D call: TRBD1 (6 bases). The end of the DNA is better explained by TRBJ2-5, so the J call may be wrong. CDR1 is SGDLS and CDR2 is YYNGEE in the germline V gene. The CDR3 consists of 15 residues. This CDR3 is CASSVGQAFQETQYF. Written as DNA, the CDR3 is TGTGCCAGCAGCGTAGGACAGGCCTTCCAAGAGACCCAGTACTTC.

This clonotype was seen only a few times. The germline gene is not matched at one end of the junction; a read error may be the cause. The chain employs TRBV3-1 and TRBJ2-4; no clear D. In germline, CDR1 is LGHDT, CDR2 YNNKEL (reference sequence). The CDR3 consists of 12 residues. CDR3 DNA: TGTGCCAGCAACCAAGATAGTGATGAGCAGTACTTC. Its protein is CASNQDSDEQYF.

The V gene is TRBV4-3, the J gene TRBJ1-4; TRBD1 matches 11 bases. The germline CDR1 and CDR2 sequences are LGHNA and YSLEER. The J segment lost 6 bases and the V segment lost 0 bases, leaving 15 bases of the junction unmatched. This CDR3 contains 20 residues. The CDR3 region is CASSQDSSGTGGTVHEKLFF. CDR3 sequence (DNA): TGCGCCAGCAGCCAAGATTCTTCCGGGACAGGGGGGACTGTACATGAAAAACTGTTTTTT.

J is TRBJ2-1 and V is TRBV3-1; D unresolved. The end of the DNA is better explained by TRBJ2-7, so the J call may be wrong. Germline CDR1 LGHDT, CDR2 YNNKEL (reference sequence). The CDR3 length is 15 residues. CDR3 loop: CASSQGWVQNNEQYF. CDR3 coding DNA: TGTGCCAGCAGCCAAGGGTGGGTCCAGAACAATGAGCAGTACTTC.